This T cell receptor (beta chain) derives from a study of blood T cells in healthy people across ages. Primers used in a second PCR of about 6 to 11 cycles were a sample-barcoded 5' primer and a J-beta primer mix. Any given sample supplied a minimum of 3 million CDR3-containing paired-end reads. TCRdb recomputed calls from the 5' RACE reads with MiXCR, one row per CDR3 protein. Altogether approximately 800,000 distinct CDR3 sequences are present, approximately 60% being singletons, with the ten largest covering around 25%. This CDR3 has 14 amino acids. Germline V gene lookup returns CDR1 DFQATT and CDR2 SNEGSKA (reference sequence). V was pared by 4 bases and J by 5 bases, with 10 bases of the junction left unmatched. This clonotype was counted only a few times.

The TCR sequence derives from a man in his forties or fifties in good health. The material sequenced was blood. The chain has TRBV20-1 and TRBJ2-5, with 7 nucleotides matching TRBD1. CDR3 sequence: CSATMTGMAETQYF. The CDR3 DNA reads TGCAGTGCTACGATGACAGGGATGGCGGAGACCCAGTACTTC.